These T cell receptor beta chains were read from a single sample in a study of shared clonotypes between healthy human individuals. Data came from immunoSEQ multiplex PCR; TCRdb stores just in-frame clones and leaves some out. The sample lists over 2 million clones, around 92% occurring once. The material sequenced was naive CD4+ T cells from PBMCs. These receptors originate from a young man in good health. Some clones in this sample may be carry-over from other donors' samples. The CDR3 runs from the conserved cysteine through the conserved F or W. The D gene is left open where the match is weak. Clone size appears in some rows only: once, few, many, or a class for an expanded clone.

D	V	size	J	CDR3	DNA
TRBD2	TRBV2	.	TRBJ2-1	CASSSLLADSYNEQFF	TGTGCCAGCAGTTCCTTACTAGCGGACTCCTACAATGAGCAGTTCTTC
TRBD2	TRBV5-1	.	TRBJ2-7	CASRSSGSEYEQYF	TGCGCCAGCAGATCGAGCGGGAGCGAGTACGAGCAGTACTTC
.	TRBV7-9	few	TRBJ1-4	CASSLAGLDEKLFF	TGTGCCAGCAGCCTGGCAGGGTTGGACGAAAAACTGTTTTTT
TRBD2	TRBV7-3	.	TRBJ2-1	CASSPEAGGPYEQFF	TGTGCCAGCAGCCCAGAAGCGGGAGGGCCTTATGAGCAGTTCTTC
.	TRBV9	.	TRBJ1-3	CASSNPTFSGNTIYF	TGTGCCAGCAGCAATCCTACCTTCTCTGGAAACACCATATATTTT
.	TRBV5-1	.	TRBJ1-2	CASSLGGPLHYGYTF	TGCGCCAGCAGCTTAGGCGGGCCCCTGCACTATGGCTACACCTTC
.	TRBV2	.	TRBJ1-5	CASSVVGSGQPQHF	TGTGCCAGCAGTGTAGTGGGGTCGGGTCAGCCCCAGCATTTT
.	TRBV30	.	TRBJ2-5	CAWSVSRYQETQYF	TGTGCCTGGAGTGTAAGTAGGTACCAAGAGACCCAGTACTTC
.	TRBV7-9	once	TRBJ1-1	CASSPGHRLNTEAFF	TGTGCCAGCAGCCCAGGGCACCGATTGAACACTGAAGCTTTCTTT
.	TRBV5-1	.	TRBJ2-2	CASSLGGNTGELFF	TGCGCCAGCAGCTTAGGAGGGAACACCGGGGAGCTGTTTTTT
TRBD1	TRBV5-4	.	TRBJ2-3	CASSRPGQGGTDTQYF	TGTGCCAGCAGCCGACCCGGACAGGGAGGCACAGATACGCAGTATTTT
TRBD1	TRBV6-1	.	TRBJ1-5	CASSVEQGNQPQHF	TGTGCCAGCAGTGTAGAACAGGGGAATCAGCCCCAGCATTTT
.	TRBV21-1	.	TRBJ2-2	CASSSGGLAGSGELFF	TGTGCCAGCAGCAGCGGGGGACTAGCGGGATCCGGGGAGCTGTTTTTT
.	TRBV5-1	.	TRBJ2-5	CASSLRGRETQYF	TGCGCCAGCAGCCTGCGAGGACGGGAGACCCAGTACTTC
.	TRBV7-9	once	TRBJ2-5	CASSLVSLGPKETQYF	TGTGCCAGCAGCTTAGTGTCACTAGGACCTAAAGAGACCCAGTACTTC
TRBD1	TRBV5-1	.	TRBJ2-5	CASSPAGGGQGNQETQYF	TGCGCCAGCAGCCCGGCAGGGGGTGGGCAGGGGAACCAAGAGACCCAGTACTTC
.	TRBV5-1	.	TRBJ2-2	CASSLEVAGELFF	TGCGCCAGCAGCCTTGAGGTTGCCGGGGAGCTGTTTTTT
.	TRBV6-6	.	TRBJ2-3	CASSFSRDTQYF	TGTGCCAGCAGTTTCTCAAGAGATACGCAGTATTTT
TRBD1	TRBV6-6	.	TRBJ1-1	CASSWTGGTRSEAFF	TGTGCCAGCAGTTGGACAGGGGGGACGCGTTCAGAAGCTTTCTTT
.	TRBV19	.	TRBJ2-7	CASSLRPFGSSYEQYF	TGTGCCAGTAGTTTACGGCCTTTTGGGAGCTCCTACGAGCAGTACTTC
.	TRBV27	.	TRBJ2-2	CASSFGGFPSGELFF	TGTGCCAGCAGTTTTGGCGGGTTCCCGTCCGGGGAGCTGTTTTTT
.	TRBV5-6	.	TRBJ2-7	CASSLRGVPPYEGQYF	TGTGCCAGCAGCTTGAGGGGTGTTCCACCCTACGAGGGGCAGTACTTC
TRBD2	TRBV9	.	TRBJ2-5	CASSAKTGTRETQYF	TGTGCCAGCAGCGCAAAGACCGGGACTAGGGAGACCCAGTACTTC
TRBD2	TRBV7-3	.	TRBJ2-1	CASSHGTSGYNEQFF	TGTGCCAGCAGCCACGGGACTAGCGGTTACAATGAGCAGTTCTTC
TRBD2	TRBV5-8	.	TRBJ2-7	CASSGSTSGRGYEQYF	TGTGCCAGCAGCGGTTCTACTAGCGGGAGGGGTTACGAGCAGTACTTC
TRBD1	TRBV7-2	.	TRBJ2-5	CASSPGAGGAETQYF	TGTGCCAGCAGCCCAGGGGCAGGGGGCGCGGAGACCCAGTACTTC
.	TRBV7-3	.	TRBJ2-1	CASSLTGASRSYNEQFF	TGTGCCAGCAGCTTAACCGGGGCGAGTCGATCCTACAATGAGCAGTTCTTC
.	TRBV7-9	once	TRBJ2-7	CASSPTDGVTEQYF	TGTGCCAGCAGCCCTACGGATGGGGTAACCGAGCAGTACTTC
TRBD1	TRBV28	few	TRBJ1-1	CASSLRLTGDTEAFF	TGTGCCAGCAGTCTCCGACTCACAGGGGACACTGAAGCTTTCTTT
.	TRBV19	few	TRBJ1-1	CASSIVRNTEAFF	TGTGCCAGTAGTATAGTCAGAAACACTGAAGCTTTCTTT
.	TRBV4-3	.	TRBJ2-3	CASSPRQALATDTQYF	TGCGCCAGCAGCCCCAGACAGGCCCTAGCAACAGATACGCAGTATTTT
.	TRBV28	.	TRBJ1-2	CASSFTVGGYTF	TGTGCCAGCAGTTTCACAGTGGGTGGCTACACCTTC
.	TRBV6-1	.	TRBJ2-5	CASSTGWGQETQYF	TGTGCCAGCAGTACAGGGTGGGGACAAGAGACCCAGTACTTC
.	TRBV13	.	TRBJ2-7	CASSSGTESEQYF	TGTGCCAGCAGCTCCGGGACGGAAAGTGAGCAGTACTTC
.	TRBV7-9	.	TRBJ1-5	CASSSTADQPQHF	TGTGCCAGCAGTTCCACCGCCGATCAGCCCCAGCATTTT
TRBD2	TRBV10-3	.	TRBJ2-7	CAISESARGLAGTYEQYF	TGTGCCATCAGTGAGTCGGCTCGCGGGCTAGCGGGAACCTACGAGCAGTACTTC
.	TRBV10-3	.	TRBJ1-5	CAISESQSQPQHF	TGTGCCATCAGTGAGTCGCAGTCGCAGCCCCAGCATTTT
.	TRBV15	.	TRBJ1-1	CATSSGRDTWVTEAFF	TGTGCCACCAGCAGCGGGCGGGACACCTGGGTCACTGAAGCTTTCTTT
TRBD2	TRBV9	.	TRBJ2-5	CASTEGGRALETQYF	TGTGCCAGCACTGAAGGTGGGAGGGCCTTGGAGACCCAGTACTTC
.	TRBV19	.	TRBJ1-4	CASSPSPWPRNEKLFF	TGTGCCAGTAGTCCCTCCCCCTGGCCACGGAATGAAAAACTGTTTTTT